Each of the 7 T cell receptor beta chains below was sequenced from the same sample in a study of blood T cell repertoires in COVID-19. The method was immunoSEQ multiplex PCR; TCRdb's version includes in-frame clones alone and lacks a portion of them. The sample records around 450,000 clones, 80% to 95% being singletons. The sample consisted of PBMCs or T cells enriched from blood (not recorded which). These receptors originate from a man aged 18 to 30 who had recovered from COVID-19.

This chain joins TRBV5-1 and TRBJ2-4; no reliable D call. Germline CDR1 and CDR2: SGHRS and YFSETQ. The CDR3 runs to 13 residues. V was cut by 0 bases and J by 8 bases, with 9 bases left in between. CDR3 coding DNA: TGCGCCAGCAGCTTGGGCTTAGGAGACATTCAGTACTTC. Its translation is CASSLGLGDIQYF. Together with reference TRBV5-1 and TRBJ2-4, the CDR3 gives the full variable domain: KAGVTQTPRYLIKTRGQQVTLSCSPISGHRSVSWYQQTPGQGLQFLFEYFSETQRNKGNFPGRFSGRQFSNSRSEMNVSTLELGDSALYLCASSLGLGDIQYFGAGTRLSVL.

The chain links TRBV6-5 to TRBJ1-6, with D hard to call. In germline, CDR1 is MNHEY, CDR2 SVGAGI. Trimming shortened V by 6 bases and J by 7 bases, and 16 bases separated the two germline ends. The CDR3 consists of 15 residues. The CDR3 here is CASSPPRGENSPLHF. CDR3 bases: TGTGCCAGCAGCCCCCCGCGGGGTGAAAATTCACCCCTCCACTTT.

V gene TRBV6-5 combines with J gene TRBJ1-2; 7 nucleotides align to TRBD1. J was trimmed by 8 bases and V by 8 bases; bases with no gene match: 17. Germline V gene sequence: CDR1 MNHEY, CDR2 SVGAGI. There are 15 residues in the CDR3. In DNA, the CDR3 is TGTGCCAGCTTCAAGGCGGGACAGAGACTCCCGGGCTACACCTTC. It translates to CASFKAGQRLPGYTF.

The chain links TRBV7-3 to TRBJ2-1; 8 nucleotides agree with TRBD1. The junction had 2 bases not matched to a gene; V was cut back by 5 bases and J by 5 bases. Germline CDR1 is SGHTA and CDR2 is FQGTGA. CDR3 length: 13 residues. The CDR3 nucleotides read TGTGCCAGCAGCCAGGACAGGGACAATGAGCAGTTCTTC. Protein product: CASSQDRDNEQFF.

This chain joins TRBV6-5 and TRBJ1-2; D is unresolved. Germline CDR1 MNHEY, CDR2 SVGAGI. Trimming stripped 6 bases from V and 4 bases from J, with 9 bases between. CDR3 size: 12 residues. The CDR3 region is CASSQRTYGYTF. The CDR3, as DNA: TGTGCCAGCAGCCAGCGGACCTATGGCTACACCTTC.

This clone appeared a few times. The chain has TRBV6-4 and TRBJ2-2; TRBD1 agrees at 7 bases. The germline gives CDR1 MRHNA, CDR2 SNTAGT. The ends lost 4 bases at V and 6 bases at J; junction bases unmatched: 5. This CDR3 contains 14 residues. The CDR3 loop reads CASSAKQGSGELFF. As DNA, the CDR3 is TGTGCCAGCAGTGCTAAACAGGGGTCCGGGGAGCTGTTTTTT.

The chain is built from TRBV27 and TRBJ1-2, with a possible D match to TRBD1 (6 bases). This CDR3 comprises 14 residues. Trimming removed 6 bases from V and 8 bases from J, with 19 bases in between. The V gene's germline CDR1 is MNHEY and CDR2 SMNVEV (reference sequence). The CDR3 coding sequence is TGTGCCAGCAGCCGCAGGGGTGAGGTGGGCGGCTACACCTTC. Translating it yields CASSRRGEVGGYTF.